This entry lists 28 T cell receptor beta chains sequenced from one sample in a study of blood T cell repertoires in COVID-19. Data came from immunoSEQ multiplex PCR; TCRdb stores just in-frame clones and leaves some out. The sample consists of some 220,000 clones, 80% of them appearing once. Sequences were obtained from peripheral blood. Every receptor here comes from a woman aged 70 to 79 with acute or convalescent COVID-19.

V and J are TRBV24-1 and TRBJ2-5; 8 bases map to TRBD2. Germline lookup yields CDR1 KGHDR and CDR2 SFDVKD. Losses at the gene ends were 3 bases for V and 4 bases for J; bases not matched to a gene: 3. This CDR3 contains 14 residues. The CDR3 DNA reads TGTGCCACCAGTGATAGCGGGGGTCGAGAGACCCAGTACTTC. Amino acid sequence: CATSDSGGRETQYF.

The chain has TRBV5-6 and TRBJ2-7, with unresolved D. The CDR3 length is 16 residues. Germline assignment: CDR1 SGHDT and CDR2 YYEEEE. The ends were cut back, 3 bases at V and 1 base at J, with 17 bases in the middle. The CDR3 spells CASSYVRKVKSYEQYF. The CDR3, as DNA: TGTGCCAGCAGCTACGTCAGGAAGGTTAAGTCCTACGAGCAGTACTTC.

This rearrangement joins TRBV7-2 to TRBJ2-3, with no clear D. The CDR3 has 11 residues. Germline-derived CDR1 and CDR2 are SGHTA and FQGNSA. The V gene lost 2 bases and the J gene lost 9 bases, with 6 bases spanning the gap. The CDR3 region has the DNA TGTGCCAGCAGCTTACCCCAGACGCAGTATTTT. It encodes CASSLPQTQYF.

The V and J genes are TRBV5-1 and TRBJ2-5, with 8 bases aligning to TRBD2. Germline V gives CDR1 SGHRS, CDR2 YFSETQ. After removal of 3 bases from V and 5 bases from J, the junction contained 6 bases not matched to a gene. The CDR3 consists of 14 residues. The chain's CDR3 is CASSSGLEAETQYF. The DNA of the CDR3 is TGCGCCAGCAGCTCGGGACTAGAGGCGGAGACCCAGTACTTC.

This sequence joins TRBV5-1 and TRBJ2-2, with D uncertain. CDR1 and CDR2 (germline): SGHRS, YFSETQ. V lost 0 bases, J lost 3 bases, and 9 bases lay in between. There are 15 residues in the CDR3. CDR3 residues: CASSLEGGDTGELFF. For the CDR3, the DNA is TGCGCCAGCAGCTTGGAAGGTGGAGACACCGGGGAGCTGTTTTTT.

The genes are TRBV5-5 and TRBJ2-5, with 7 nucleotides matching TRBD1. CDR1 and CDR2 from the germline V gene are SGHKS and YYEKEE (reference sequence). The trim removed 3 bases at V and 2 bases at J, leaving 4 bases unmatched. This CDR3 comprises 14 residues. This CDR3 is CASSSMTGQETQYF. DNA for the CDR3: TGTGCCAGCAGCTCCATGACAGGGCAAGAGACCCAGTACTTC.

J is TRBJ1-4 and V is TRBV6-5, with D possibly matching TRBD1 (5 bases). The CDR3 has 14 residues. The germline V gene encodes CDR1 MNHEY and CDR2 SVGAGI. V lost 2 bases and J lost 10, with 14 bases in between. The CDR3 sequence is CASSYALVGGKLFF. The CDR3 DNA reads as TGTGCCAGCAGTTACGCTTTAGTGGGGGGAAAACTGTTTTTT.

V and J are TRBV19 and TRBJ1-2; D gene unclear. This CDR3 contains 11 residues. Germline CDR1 LNHDA, CDR2 SQIVND (reference sequence). Deletions cut 5 bases from V and 8 bases from J, with 9 bases between. The CDR3 spells CASSGSGGYTF. DNA for the CDR3: TGTGCCAGTAGTGGGAGTGGCGGCTACACCTTC.

J is TRBJ2-2 and V is TRBV19, with 14 positions matching TRBD2. This CDR3 is 15 amino acids long. V shed 7 bases and J 7 bases; nucleotides not matched to a gene: 5. CDR1 is LNHDA and CDR2 is SQIVND in the germline V gene (reference sequence). The CDR3 nucleotides read TGTGCCAGTAAGACTAGCGGGGGGGCGAGCGGGGAGCTGTTTTTT. Translation gives CASKTSGGASGELFF. Full variable domain (rest looked up from reference TRBV19 and TRBJ2-2): DGGITQSPKYLFRKEGQNVTLSCEQNLNHDAMYWYRQDPGQGLRLIYYSQIVNDFQKGDIAEGYSVSREKKESFPLTVTSAQKNPTAFYLCASKTSGGASGELFFGEGSRLTVL.

This chain uses TRBV11-1 with TRBJ2-2, with TRBD1 as a possible D gene (5 bases). Germline V lookup: CDR1 SGHAT, CDR2 FQDESV (reference sequence). The CDR3 has 14 residues. The ends were cut back, 7 bases at V and 3 bases at J, with 12 bases in the middle. The CDR3 is CASTPRQYTGELFF. The CDR3, as DNA: TGTGCCAGCACCCCTCGACAGTACACCGGGGAGCTGTTTTTT.

The gene calls are TRBV5-6 and TRBJ1-5; maybe TRBD1 (5 bases). The V gene's germline CDR1 is SGHDT and CDR2 YYEEEE. CDR3 length equals 15 residues. The germline V and J ends were trimmed by 3 bases and 6 bases, with 16 bases remaining between them. CDR3 in DNA: TGTGCCAGCAGCTCCCTTGGCAGGGTGTTTCAGCCCCAGCATTTT. Its translation: CASSSLGRVFQPQHF.

Turning to this clone: The junction shows a germline mismatch at one end, possibly a read error. This sequence joins TRBV6-5 and TRBJ2-3; TRBD1 matches at 7 bases. The CDR3 has 12 residues. The germline V gene has CDR1 MNHEY and CDR2 SVGAGI. The CDR3 loop reads CASQDGTVTQYF. The CDR3, as DNA: TGTGCCAGTCAAGACGGGACAGTTACGCAGTATTTT.

The chain combines TRBV7-9 with TRBJ2-5; the D gene is possibly TRBD2 (7 bases). This CDR3 contains 14 residues. Germline loops: CDR1 SEHNR, CDR2 FQNEAQ (reference sequence). Trimming shortened V by 4 bases and J by 5 bases, and 14 bases separated the two germline ends. CDR3 in amino acids: CASSSMGGQETQYF. DNA for the CDR3: TGTGCCAGCAGCTCGATGGGGGGGCAGGAGACCCAGTACTTC.

The rearrangement uses TRBV6-6 and TRBJ2-3; tentative D call: TRBD1 (5 bases). The germline CDR1 and CDR2 sequences are MNHNY and SVGAGI (reference sequence). The CDR3 consists of 13 residues. Written as DNA, the CDR3 is TGTGCGACAGACCAACAGTACACAGATACGCAGTATTTT. Translated: CATDQQYTDTQYF.

V and J are TRBV21-1 and TRBJ2-3; TRBD1 reflects the table's D call only, with no check against the DNA. TRBV21-1 is noted as a pseudogene. CDR3 size: 19 residues. This chain's CDR3 is CASSRPPYVPGQHTDTQYF. The CDR3, as DNA: TGTGCCAGCAGCAGACCTCCCTACGTCCCAGGACAGCACACAGATACGCAGTATTTT.

The J gene is TRBJ1-6, the V gene TRBV6-5; 7 bases line up with TRBD1. The CDR3 is 12 residues long. Germline V gene data show CDR1 as MNHEY and CDR2 as SVGAGI. J lost 9 bases, V lost 7 bases, and 3 bases had no gene match. The CDR3 bases are TGTGCCAGCAACAGGGGTACTTCACCCCTCCACTTT. Translated: CASNRGTSPLHF.

A single count supports this clone. V gene TRBV7-8 combines with J gene TRBJ1-1; possible D gene TRBD1, 6 bases. The length of the CDR3 is 17 residues. The V and J ends lost 1 base and 3 bases respectively, with 18 bases between them. Germline V gives CDR1 SGHVS, CDR2 FQNEAQ. The CDR3 reads CASSLVGGAGMDTEAFF. The CDR3 DNA reads as TGTGCCAGCAGCTTAGTTGGGGGCGCGGGTATGGACACTGAAGCTTTCTTT.

This chain uses TRBV6-5 with TRBJ2-1; 9 bases are a match to TRBD1. Germline CDR1 and CDR2: MNHEY and SVGAGI. The CDR3 consists of 16 residues. V gave up 0 bases and J gave up 7 bases; unmatched junction bases: 7. For the CDR3, the DNA is TGTGCCAGCAGTTACTCGTATCGGACAGGGGCAAATGAGCAGTTCTTC. Encoded protein: CASSYSYRTGANEQFF.

The chain is built from TRBV7-2 and TRBJ1-5, with 7 bases lining up with TRBD1. CDR1 and CDR2 from the germline V gene are SGHTA and FQGNSA. The CDR3 has 14 residues. V shed 5 bases, J shed 3 bases, and the junction held 4 bases outside the gene matches. CDR3 sequence (DNA): TGTGCCAGCAGCCCGGGACAGTTCAATCAGCCCCAGCATTTT. This sequence encodes CASSPGQFNQPQHF.

This chain joins TRBV7-7 and TRBJ2-7; TRBD1 might be the D (5 bases). The CDR3 contains 19 residues. Germline CDR1 SSHAT, CDR2 FNYEAQ (reference sequence). V was cut by 3 bases and J by 4 bases, with 28 bases left in between. CDR3 nucleotides: TGTGCCAGCAGCTTCTATCTTCCACCCGCGCCACAGGCAGTTTACGAGCAGTACGTC. Protein product: CASSFYLPPAPQAVYEQYV.

This clone was detected once. V and J are TRBV24-1 and TRBJ2-2, with D possibly matching TRBD1 (6 bases). Germline values: CDR1 KGHDR, CDR2 SFDVKD. The CDR3 loop spans 13 amino acids. V was cut by 7 bases and J by 4 bases, with 9 bases left in between. In DNA, the CDR3 is TGTGCCACCAGGCCGACAGGCACCGGGGAGCTGTTTTTT. Translating it yields CATRPTGTGELFF.

The rearrangement links TRBV5-1 to TRBJ2-1, with D possibly matching TRBD2 (6 bases). This CDR3 is built from 15 residues. V dropped 3 bases and J dropped 4 bases, with 14 bases sitting between them. In germline, CDR1 is SGHRS, CDR2 YFSETQ. This CDR3 reads CASSSDSGAYNEQFF. CDR3 sequence (DNA): TGCGCCAGCAGCTCGGATAGCGGTGCATACAATGAGCAGTTCTTC. The complete variable domain, with remaining parts taken from reference TRBV5-1 and TRBJ2-1, reads KAGVTQTPRYLIKTRGQQVTLSCSPISGHRSVSWYQQTPGQGLQFLFEYFSETQRNKGNFPGRFSGRQFSNSRSEMNVSTLELGDSALYLCASSSDSGAYNEQFFGPGTRLTVL.

The V and J genes are TRBV10-1 and TRBJ2-6; perhaps TRBD1 as D (5 bases). V gave up 3 bases and J gave up 1 base, with 7 bases separating them. Germline V gene lookup returns CDR1 WNHNN and CDR2 SYGVQD (reference sequence). The CDR3 is 15 amino acids. As DNA, the CDR3 is TGCGCCAGCAGTGATGGGGCATCTGGGGCCAACGTCCTGACTTTC. Its translation: CASSDGASGANVLTF.

The CDR3 region is CASSSTEQFF. Here the CDR3 DNA reads TGTGCCAGCAGCTCGACAGAGCAGTTCTTC. The rearrangement links TRBV7-3 to TRBJ2-1; D call uncertain. CDR3 size: 10 residues. Germline V gene data show CDR1 as SGHTA and CDR2 as FQGTGA. V lost 4 bases and J 10 bases, leaving 5 bases between the germline ends. Full variable domain (remainder filled in from reference TRBV7-3 and TRBJ2-1): GAGVSQTPSNKVTEKGKYVELRCDPISGHTALYWYRQSLGQGPEFLIYFQGTGAADDSGLPNDRFFAVRPEGSVSTLKIQRTERGDSAVYLCASSSTEQFFGPGTRLTVL.

The chain is built from TRBV9 and TRBJ2-1, with 10 positions matching TRBD1. J lost 3 bases, V lost 4 bases, and 1 base had no gene match. The CDR3 runs 14 residues. Germline V gene lookup returns CDR1 SGDLS and CDR2 YYNGEE. The CDR3 sequence is CASSRDRGYNEQFF. As DNA, the CDR3 is TGTGCCAGCAGCCGGGACAGGGGCTACAATGAGCAGTTCTTC. Full variable domain (remainder filled in from reference TRBV9 and TRBJ2-1): DSGVTQTPKHLITATGQRVTLRCSPRSGDLSVYWYQQSLDQGLQFLIQYYNGEERAKGNILERFSAQQFPDLHSELNLSSLELGDSALYFCASSRDRGYNEQFFGPGTRLTVL.

This chain uses TRBV6-5 with TRBJ1-5, with 7 bases fitting TRBD1. V shed 8 bases, J shed 3 bases, and the junction held 4 bases outside the gene matches. The CDR3 contains 13 residues. The germline gives CDR1 MNHEY, CDR2 SVGAGI. CDR3 residues: CASQDRINQPQHF. DNA for the CDR3: TGTGCCAGCCAGGACAGGATCAATCAGCCCCAGCATTTT.

This clone was seen only a few times. The gene calls are TRBV7-2 and TRBJ2-1; D unclear. There are 11 residues in the CDR3. Looked up from germline, CDR1 is SGHTA and CDR2 is FQGNSA. V was pared by 3 bases and J by 13 bases, with 10 bases between. This CDR3 reads CASSFLRAQFF. The CDR3 DNA is TGTGCCAGCAGCTTCCTACGAGCACAGTTCTTC.

V is TRBV6-5 and J is TRBJ2-1, with D tentatively TRBD2 (5 bases). Germline values: CDR1 MNHEY, CDR2 SVGAGI. V was clipped by 3 bases and J by 0 bases, with 12 bases between them. This CDR3 has 16 residues. The CDR3 sequence is CASSYRGSRSYNEQFF. CDR3 coding DNA: TGTGCCAGCAGTTATCGGGGAAGCCGCTCCTACAATGAGCAGTTCTTC.